This TCR beta chain emerged from a study of shared T cell receptors in the human thymus. The table came from immunoSEQ multiplex PCR; TCRdb's copy has only in-frame clones and leaves some out. Among approximately 490,000 clones listed, about four fifths were seen once. The CDR3 totals 17 residues. The germline V gene has CDR1 SEHNR and CDR2 FQNEAQ (reference sequence). V gave up 2 bases and J gave up 6 bases; unmatched junction bases: 8. This same sample was also taken into another study, of human thymus T cells. That report adds: Healthy Finnish infants undergoing corrective surgery for congenital heart defects provided the donor material. Corrective heart surgery yielded the resections from which the thymus tissue came. Apparent skewing of V and J gene usage characterized both thymic and blood repertoires.

The chain is built from TRBV7-9 and TRBJ2-2; 11 positions agree with TRBD2. The sequence was collected from a boy under two years old with a congenital heart defect. The material sequenced was thymocytes. CDR3 nucleotide sequence: TGTGCCAGCAGCTTAACAATAGCGGGAGGGTACCCCGGGGAGCTGTTTTTT. Translated: CASSLTIAGGYPGELFF.